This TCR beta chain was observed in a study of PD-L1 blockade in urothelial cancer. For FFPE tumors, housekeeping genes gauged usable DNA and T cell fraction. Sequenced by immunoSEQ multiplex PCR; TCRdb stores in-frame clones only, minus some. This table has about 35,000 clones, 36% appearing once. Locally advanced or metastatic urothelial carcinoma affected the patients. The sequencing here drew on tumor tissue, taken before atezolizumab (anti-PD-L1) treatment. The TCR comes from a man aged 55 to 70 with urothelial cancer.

CDR3 bases: TGTGCCAGCAGCCAAGGGTCCAGAACATATGGCTACACCTTC. Amino acids: CASSQGSRTYGYTF. V and J are TRBV14 and TRBJ1-2; D remains unclear. The germline V gene has CDR1 SGHDN and CDR2 FVKESK. The length of the CDR3 is 14 residues. Trimming took off 1 base at V and 5 bases at J, with 11 bases between the two ends. Looking up the rest from reference TRBV14 and TRBJ1-2 gives the full variable domain: EAGVTQFPSHSVIEKGQTVTLRCDPISGHDNLYWYRRVMGKEIKFLLHFVKESKQDESGMPNNRFLAERTGGTYSTLKVQPAELEDSGVYFCASSQGSRTYGYTFGSGTRLTVV.